This TCR beta chain was observed in a study of blood T cell repertoires in COVID-19. Study information: The samples span acute and convalescent COVID-19 from the United States, Italy and Spain.

Trimming took 0 bases from V and 1 from J, leaving 10 bases between them. CDR1 SGHRS and CDR2 YFSETQ come from the germline V gene. This CDR3 is 16 amino acids long. The method was immunoSEQ multiplex PCR; TCRdb's version includes in-frame clones alone and lacks a portion of them. The data hold over 45,000 clones, with more than 75% observed a single time. This clonotype was sampled from a man aged 50 or older with active COVID-19. V gene TRBV5-1 combines with J gene TRBJ2-2, with a weak D call TRBD2 (5 bases). Sequences were obtained from peripheral blood. The CDR3 is CASSLDVAGNTGELFF. DNA for the CDR3: TGCGCCAGCAGCTTGGATGTGGCGGGGAACACCGGGGAGCTGTTTTTT. Full variable domain (rest looked up from reference TRBV5-1 and TRBJ2-2): KAGVTQTPRYLIKTRGQQVTLSCSPISGHRSVSWYQQTPGQGLQFLFEYFSETQRNKGNFPGRFSGRQFSNSRSEMNVSTLELGDSALYLCASSLDVAGNTGELFFGEGSRLTVL.